These T cell receptor beta chains were read from a single sample in a study of blood T cell repertoires in COVID-19. Data came from immunoSEQ multiplex PCR; TCRdb stores just in-frame clones and leaves some out. The sample holds 150,000 to 200,000 clones; about 80% are singletons and the top ten take around 3.7%. Sequencing was carried out using PBMCs or T cells enriched from blood (not recorded which). These receptors originate from an older woman who had recovered from COVID-19. Each CDR3 is given with its conserved first and last residue. Each record gives: V gene, CDR3 length, clone size, D gene, J gene, CDR3 protein, CDR3 DNA. A D gene is named only where the DNA matches it firmly. Size is omitted from some rows. Given values are once, few, many or a class for expanded clones.

V: TRBV5-1; length: 16; size: NA; D: NA; J: TRBJ2-3; CDR3: CASSLVIGGGTDTQYF; DNA: TGCGCCAGCAGCTTGGTTATAGGAGGTGGCACAGATACGCAGTATTTT
V: TRBV2; length: 13; size: few; D: TRBD2; J: TRBJ2-7; CDR3: CASSDGTRYEQYF; DNA: TGTGCCAGCAGCGACGGGACTAGATACGAGCAGTACTTC
V: TRBV6-5; length: 15; size: NA; D: NA; J: TRBJ2-1; CDR3: CASSYGGLVDNEQFF; DNA: TGTGCCAGCAGTTACGGGGGCCTGGTAGACAATGAGCAGTTCTTC
V: TRBV30; length: 14; size: few; D: NA; J: TRBJ1-3; CDR3: CAWSVGVSGNTIYF; DNA: TGTGCCTGGAGTGTCGGGGTCTCTGGAAACACCATATATTTT
V: TRBV11-3; length: 15; size: NA; D: NA; J: TRBJ2-3; CDR3: CASSSPGTPTDTQYF; DNA: TGTGCCAGCAGCTCCCCGGGAACCCCCACAGATACGCAGTATTTT
V: TRBV27; length: 13; size: NA; D: NA; J: TRBJ2-1; CDR3: CASKPGVLNEQFF; DNA: TGTGCCAGCAAGCCCGGGGTGCTCAATGAGCAGTTCTTC
V: TRBV7-2; length: 15; size: NA; D: NA; J: TRBJ2-7; CDR3: CASSLRTPSSNEQYF; DNA: TGTGCCAGCAGCCTCAGGACTCCTTCCTCCAACGAGCAGTACTTC
V: TRBV30; length: 12; size: NA; D: NA; J: TRBJ1-1; CDR3: CAWGPLGTEAFF; DNA: TGTGCCTGGGGGCCGTTGGGCACTGAAGCTTTCTTT
V: TRBV27; length: 14; size: NA; D: NA; J: TRBJ2-7; CDR3: CASSLKTGSYEQYF; DNA: TGTGCCAGCAGTCTTAAGACAGGCTCCTACGAGCAGTACTTC
V: TRBV6-5; length: 14; size: NA; D: TRBD1; J: TRBJ1-1; CDR3: CASSYGQGVAEAFF; DNA: TGTGCCAGCAGTTACGGACAGGGAGTCGCTGAAGCTTTCTTT
V: TRBV29-1; length: 12; size: once; D: NA; J: TRBJ2-7; CDR3: CSVAGSFYEQYF; DNA: TGCAGCGTTGCAGGCTCATTCTACGAGCAGTACTTC
V: TRBV5-1; length: 15; size: NA; D: TRBD1; J: TRBJ2-1; CDR3: CASSLGQGVRGEQFF; DNA: TGCGCCAGCAGCTTGGGACAGGGGGTGAGGGGTGAGCAGTTCTTC
V: TRBV4-1; length: 20; size: once; D: TRBD2; J: TRBJ2-3; CDR3: CASSQEGLARPPPNTDTQYF; DNA: TGCGCCAGCAGCCAAGAAGGACTAGCGAGGCCCCCGCCGAACACAGATACGCAGTATTTT
V: TRBV7-9; length: 15; size: NA; D: NA; J: TRBJ2-1; CDR3: CASSLWRVSYNEQFF; DNA: TGTGCCAGCAGCTTGTGGCGGGTGTCCTACAATGAGCAGTTCTTC
V: TRBV9; length: 15; size: NA; D: NA; J: TRBJ1-1; CDR3: CASSVGTETYTEAFF; DNA: TGTGCCAGCAGCGTAGGGACAGAAACATACACTGAAGCTTTCTTT
V: TRBV18; length: 14; size: NA; D: NA; J: TRBJ2-5; CDR3: CASSAGTAGETQYF; DNA: TGTGCCAGCTCGGCCGGGACAGCGGGTGAGACCCAGTACTTC
V: TRBV4-1; length: 15; size: NA; D: NA; J: TRBJ1-6; CDR3: CASSPGQWGGSPLHF; DNA: TGCGCCAGCAGCCCAGGACAGTGGGGCGGTTCACCCCTCCACTTT
V: TRBV7-9; length: 13; size: few; D: NA; J: TRBJ2-5; CDR3: CASNKQRRETQYF; DNA: TGTGCCAGCAACAAACAGCGCCGGGAGACCCAGTACTTC
V: TRBV14; length: 14; size: NA; D: NA; J: TRBJ1-1; CDR3: CASSQARGIGAAFF; DNA: TGTGCCAGCAGCCAAGCCCGGGGGATAGGGGCGGCTTTCTTT
V: TRBV3-1/TRBV3-2; length: 15; size: NA; D: NA; J: TRBJ1-6; CDR3: CASSRSTGINSPLHF; DNA: TGTGCCAGCAGCCGGAGCACAGGGATTAACTCACCCCTCCACTTT
V: TRBV3-1/TRBV3-2; length: 14; size: once; D: TRBD1; J: TRBJ1-1; CDR3: CASSKGQGGSEAFF; DNA: TGTGCCAGCAGCAAGGGACAGGGAGGATCTGAAGCTTTCTTT
V: TRBV29-1; length: 17; size: NA; D: TRBD1; J: TRBJ1-4; CDR3: CSVLGTRKTGGEEKLFF; DNA: TGCAGCGTTTTAGGGACCCGGAAGACAGGGGGCGAGGAAAAACTGTTTTTT
V: TRBV11-2; length: 14; size: NA; D: NA; J: TRBJ2-5; CDR3: CASSLRPGQETQYF; DNA: TGTGCCAGCAGCCTACGACCAGGCCAAGAGACCCAGTACTTC
V: TRBV3-1/TRBV3-2; length: 13; size: few; D: NA; J: TRBJ2-2; CDR3: CASSQGQAGELFF; DNA: TGTGCCAGCAGCCAAGGGCAGGCCGGGGAGCTGTTTTTT
V: TRBV23-1; length: 15; size: NA; D: TRBD1; J: TRBJ1-4; CDR3: CASNQQGLTNEKLFF; DNA: TGCGCCAGCAACCAACAGGGGTTGACTAATGAAAAACTGTTTTTT
V: TRBV6-5; length: 15; size: once; D: TRBD1; J: TRBJ2-5; CDR3: CASSYGTGEGETQYF; DNA: TGTGCCAGCAGTTACGGGACAGGGGAGGGCGAGACCCAGTACTTC
V: TRBV4-1; length: 16; size: NA; D: NA; J: TRBJ1-4; CDR3: CASSTEPGAWVKKLFF; DNA: TGCGCCAGCAGTACTGAACCAGGGGCGTGGGTAAAAAAACTGTTTTTT
V: TRBV7-9; length: 15; size: NA; D: TRBD2; J: TRBJ2-3; CDR3: CASSLLTSGTDTQYF; DNA: TGTGCCAGCAGCTTACTGACTAGCGGCACAGATACGCAGTATTTT
V: TRBV4-2; length: 16; size: NA; D: TRBD1; J: TRBJ1-1; CDR3: CASSQGTRDRATEAFF; DNA: TGTGCCAGCAGCCAAGGGACCCGGGACAGGGCCACTGAAGCTTTCTTT
V: TRBV27; length: 14; size: NA; D: NA; J: TRBJ1-1; CDR3: CASNRGGLGTEAFF; DNA: TGTGCCAGCAATCGAGGGGGTTTGGGCACTGAAGCTTTCTTT
V: TRBV7-6; length: 12; size: NA; D: TRBD2; J: TRBJ2-7; CDR3: CASSSTGGEQYF; DNA: TGTGCCAGCAGCAGTACGGGGGGGGAGCAGTACTTC
V: TRBV7-9; length: 17; size: once; D: NA; J: TRBJ2-2; CDR3: CASSSASLGGATGELFF; DNA: TGTGCCAGCAGCTCAGCATCTCTAGGGGGGGCAACCGGGGAGCTGTTTTTT
V: TRBV24-1; length: 15; size: few; D: NA; J: TRBJ1-2; CDR3: CATSDPYVANYGYTF; DNA: TGTGCCACCAGTGATCCCTACGTGGCTAACTATGGCTACACCTTC
V: TRBV4-1; length: 19; size: NA; D: TRBD2; J: TRBJ2-3; CDR3: CASSQGTSGGVGRTDTQYF; DNA: TGCGCCAGCAGCCAAGGGACTAGCGGGGGCGTAGGAAGGACAGATACGCAGTATTTT
V: TRBV4-2; length: 17; size: NA; D: TRBD2; J: TRBJ2-1; CDR3: CASSQDQGTSGANEQFF; DNA: TGTGCCAGCAGCCAAGATCAGGGGACTAGCGGGGCCAATGAGCAGTTCTTC
V: TRBV7-9; length: 13; size: few; D: NA; J: TRBJ2-7; CDR3: CASSLAPGHEQYF; DNA: TGTGCCAGCAGCTTAGCCCCAGGCCACGAGCAGTACTTC
V: TRBV9; length: 14; size: once; D: NA; J: TRBJ1-1; CDR3: CASSAHRRNTEAFF; DNA: TGTGCCAGCAGCGCCCACAGGCGGAACACTGAAGCTTTCTTT
V: TRBV5-1; length: 14; size: NA; D: TRBD1; J: TRBJ1-6; CDR3: CASSSGTGFSPLHF; DNA: TGCGCCAGCAGCTCCGGGACAGGGTTTTCACCCCTCCACTTT
V: TRBV1; length: 15; size: few; D: NA; J: TRBJ2-5; CDR3: CTSSQDLQGQETQYF; DNA: TGCACCAGCAGCCAAGACTTGCAAGGACAGGAGACCCAGTACTTC
V: TRBV3-1/TRBV3-2; length: 15; size: once; D: TRBD1; J: TRBJ1-1; CDR3: CASSQDWKGARGAFF; DNA: TGTGCCAGCAGCCAAGATTGGAAGGGGGCGAGAGGGGCTTTCTTT
V: TRBV7-8; length: 15; size: few; D: TRBD1; J: TRBJ1-2; CDR3: CASSFSDRGVGGYTF; DNA: TGTGCCAGCAGCTTTTCTGACAGGGGAGTGGGTGGCTACACCTTC
V: TRBV4-1; length: 17; size: NA; D: TRBD2; J: TRBJ2-3; CDR3: CASSQGPYSGGADTQYF; DNA: TGCGCCAGCAGCCAAGGACCCTATAGCGGGGGGGCTGATACGCAGTATTTT
V: TRBV7-2; length: 16; size: NA; D: TRBD1; J: TRBJ2-5; CDR3: CASSLRQVDRVETQYF; DNA: TGTGCCAGCAGCTTACGTCAGGTGGACAGGGTGGAGACCCAGTACTTC
V: TRBV2; length: 17; size: NA; D: TRBD1; J: TRBJ1-5; CDR3: CASSDGTGRTSNQPQHF; DNA: TGTGCCAGCAGTGACGGGACAGGGAGGACTAGCAATCAGCCCCAGCATTTT
V: TRBV6-5; length: 14; size: NA; D: TRBD1; J: TRBJ1-2; CDR3: CASRGSDRVYGYTF; DNA: TGTGCCAGCAGGGGATCTGACAGGGTCTATGGCTACACCTTC
V: TRBV6-5; length: 16; size: once; D: NA; J: TRBJ2-2; CDR3: CASSYPRGLNTGELFF; DNA: TGTGCCAGCAGTTACCCAAGGGGTTTGAACACCGGGGAGCTGTTTTTT
V: TRBV5-4; length: 17; size: NA; D: TRBD1; J: TRBJ1-3; CDR3: CASSSPGQGVGGNTIYF; DNA: TGTGCCAGCAGCTCGCCCGGACAGGGGGTTGGTGGAAACACCATATATTTT
V: TRBV12-3/TRBV12-4; length: 12; size: few; D: TRBD1; J: TRBJ2-7; CDR3: CASSRQGYEQYF; DNA: TGTGCCAGCAGTCGACAGGGTTACGAGCAGTACTTC
V: TRBV9; length: 15; size: NA; D: NA; J: TRBJ2-7; CDR3: CASSVDGTGAYEQYF; DNA: TGTGCCAGCAGCGTAGACGGGACGGGAGCCTACGAGCAGTACTTC
V: TRBV2; length: 13; size: NA; D: TRBD1; J: TRBJ2-5; CDR3: CASIGQGQETQYF; DNA: TGTGCCAGCATAGGACAGGGCCAAGAGACCCAGTACTTC
V: TRBV24-1; length: 15; size: NA; D: NA; J: TRBJ2-1; CDR3: CATSVPGPQGNEQFF; DNA: TGTGCCACCAGTGTTCCGGGCCCCCAGGGCAATGAGCAGTTCTTC
V: TRBV18; length: 16; size: NA; D: TRBD1; J: TRBJ1-5; CDR3: CASSPDRGLGNQPQHF; DNA: TGTGCCAGCTCACCAGACAGGGGGCTAGGCAATCAGCCCCAGCATTTT
V: TRBV12-3/TRBV12-4; length: 13; size: NA; D: NA; J: TRBJ1-4; CDR3: CASSLARNEKLFF; DNA: TGTGCCAGCAGTTTGGCCAGGAATGAAAAACTGTTTTTT
V: TRBV3-1/TRBV3-2; length: 20; size: NA; D: TRBD1; J: TRBJ2-6; CDR3: CASSQRRQGGKASGANVLTF; DNA: TGTGCCAGCAGCCAACGACGACAGGGGGGGAAAGCCTCTGGGGCCAACGTCCTGACTTTC
V: TRBV5-5; length: 12; size: NA; D: NA; J: TRBJ2-7; CDR3: CASSYRVGEQYF; DNA: TGTGCCAGCAGCTACAGGGTAGGCGAGCAGTACTTC
V: TRBV7-9; length: 16; size: few; D: NA; J: TRBJ2-1; CDR3: CASSLAPGTSYNEQFF; DNA: TGTGCCAGCAGCTTAGCGCCAGGAACGTCCTACAATGAGCAGTTCTTC
V: TRBV2; length: 14; size: once; D: TRBD1; J: TRBJ1-6; CDR3: CASREGQGGGPLHF; DNA: TGTGCCAGCAGGGAGGGACAGGGGGGAGGACCCCTCCACTTT